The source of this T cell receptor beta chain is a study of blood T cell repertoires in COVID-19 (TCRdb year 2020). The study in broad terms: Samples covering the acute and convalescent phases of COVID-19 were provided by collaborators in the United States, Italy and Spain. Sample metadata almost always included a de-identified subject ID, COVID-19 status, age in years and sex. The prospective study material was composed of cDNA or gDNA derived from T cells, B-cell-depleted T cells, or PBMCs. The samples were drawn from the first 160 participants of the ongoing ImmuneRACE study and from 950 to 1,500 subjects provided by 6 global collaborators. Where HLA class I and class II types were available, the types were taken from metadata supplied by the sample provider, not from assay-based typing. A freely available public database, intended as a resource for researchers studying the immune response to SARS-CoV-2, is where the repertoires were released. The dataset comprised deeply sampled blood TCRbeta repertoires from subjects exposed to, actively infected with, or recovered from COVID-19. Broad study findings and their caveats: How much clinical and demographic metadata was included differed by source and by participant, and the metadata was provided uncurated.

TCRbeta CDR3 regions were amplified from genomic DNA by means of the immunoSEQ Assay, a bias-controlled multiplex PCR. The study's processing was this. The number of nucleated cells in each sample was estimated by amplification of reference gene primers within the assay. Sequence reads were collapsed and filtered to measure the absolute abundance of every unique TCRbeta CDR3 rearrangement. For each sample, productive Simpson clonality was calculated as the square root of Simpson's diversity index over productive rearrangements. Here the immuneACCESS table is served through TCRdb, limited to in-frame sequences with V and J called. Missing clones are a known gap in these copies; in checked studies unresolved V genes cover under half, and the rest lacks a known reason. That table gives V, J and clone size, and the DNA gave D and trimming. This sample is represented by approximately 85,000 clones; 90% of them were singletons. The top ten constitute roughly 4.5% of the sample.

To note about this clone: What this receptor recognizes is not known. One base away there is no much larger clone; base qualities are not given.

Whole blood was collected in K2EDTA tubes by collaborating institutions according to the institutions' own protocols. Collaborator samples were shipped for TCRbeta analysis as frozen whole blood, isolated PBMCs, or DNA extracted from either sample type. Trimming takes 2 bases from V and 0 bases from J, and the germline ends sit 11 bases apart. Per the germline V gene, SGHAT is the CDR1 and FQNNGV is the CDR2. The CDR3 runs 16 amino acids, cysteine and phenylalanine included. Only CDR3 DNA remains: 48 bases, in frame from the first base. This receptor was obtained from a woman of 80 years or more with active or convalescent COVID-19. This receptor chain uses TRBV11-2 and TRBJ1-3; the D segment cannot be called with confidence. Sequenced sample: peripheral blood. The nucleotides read TGTGCCAGCAGCTTATCAGACGGGGACTCTGGAAACACCATATATTTT. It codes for CASSLSDGDSGNTIYF.